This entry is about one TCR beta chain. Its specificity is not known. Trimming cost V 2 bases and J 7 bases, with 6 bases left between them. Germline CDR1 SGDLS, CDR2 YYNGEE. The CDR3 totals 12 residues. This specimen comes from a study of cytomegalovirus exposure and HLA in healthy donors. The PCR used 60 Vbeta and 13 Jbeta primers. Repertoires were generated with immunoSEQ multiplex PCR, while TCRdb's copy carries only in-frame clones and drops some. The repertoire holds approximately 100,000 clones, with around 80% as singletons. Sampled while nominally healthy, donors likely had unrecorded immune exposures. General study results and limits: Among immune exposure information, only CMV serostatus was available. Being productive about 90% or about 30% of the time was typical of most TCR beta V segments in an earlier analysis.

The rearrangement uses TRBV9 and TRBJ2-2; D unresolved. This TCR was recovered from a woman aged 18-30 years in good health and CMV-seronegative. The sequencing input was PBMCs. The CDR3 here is CASSVLSGELFF. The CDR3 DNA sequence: TGTGCCAGCAGCGTTCTAAGCGGGGAGCTGTTTTTT.